The rows below give T cell receptor beta chains drawn from one sample of a study of beta chain features in type 1 diabetes. TCRdb's table, derived via immunoSEQ multiplex PCR, lists solely in-frame clones and lacks some. This sample has around 710,000 clones, with under 15% found just once. The sample taken for sequencing was naive CD4+ T cells from blood. The receptors derive from a man in his thirties or forties with type 1 diabetes. CDR3s include the opening cysteine and the closing phenylalanine or tryptophan. D genes are given only for firm matches. Clone size is stated in some rows and not others, as once, few, many or a class when expanded.

size	V	D	J	CDR3	DNA
few	TRBV7-6	-	TRBJ2-6	CASSLALGSGANVLTF	TGTGCCAGCAGCTTAGCGCTCGGCTCTGGGGCCAACGTCCTGACTTTC
-	TRBV5-6	TRBD1	TRBJ2-5	CASSLVDRKETQYF	TGTGCCAGCAGCTTGGTGGACAGGAAAGAGACCCAGTACTTC
few	TRBV7-9	-	TRBJ2-5	CASSLLQIQETQYF	TGTGCCAGCAGCTTACTCCAAATCCAAGAGACCCAGTACTTC
few	TRBV19	TRBD1	TRBJ1-2	CASSGGQPYNYGYTF	TGTGCCAGTAGTGGGGGACAGCCTTACAACTATGGCTACACCTTC
-	TRBV7-2	TRBD2	TRBJ2-1	CASSAGGWYEQFF	TGTGCCAGCAGCGCGGGAGGGTGGTATGAGCAGTTCTTC
-	TRBV7-2	TRBD1	TRBJ2-5	CASSPRQGTETQYF	TGTGCCAGCAGCCCCAGACAGGGTACAGAGACCCAGTACTTC
few	TRBV30	TRBD2	TRBJ2-3	CAWSVGSGGVSDTQYF	TGTGCCTGGAGTGTGGGTAGCGGGGGGGTTTCAGATACGCAGTATTTT
few	TRBV14	-	TRBJ1-1	CASSQEVGYGEAFF	TGTGCCAGCAGCCAAGAGGTGGGATACGGCGAAGCTTTCTTT
-	TRBV12-5	-	TRBJ1-5	CASSFLTNQPQHF	TGTGCTAGTTCCTTCCTTACTAATCAGCCCCAGCATTTT
few	TRBV30	-	TRBJ2-1	CAWGRWGEPYNEQFF	TGTGCCTGGGGTCGATGGGGGGAGCCTTACAATGAGCAGTTCTTC
few	TRBV2	TRBD2	TRBJ2-1	CASSPLPLGSGGYNEQFF	TGTGCCAGCAGTCCCCTCCCGTTGGGTAGCGGGGGGTACAATGAGCAGTTCTTC
-	TRBV6-1	-	TRBJ2-7	CASSTGILYEQYF	TGTGCCAGCAGCACCGGGATTCTCTACGAGCAGTACTTC
few	TRBV6-1	-	TRBJ1-6	CASRTDSSYNSPLHF	TGTGCCAGCAGAACCGACAGCTCCTATAATTCACCCCTCCACTTT
-	TRBV7-2	-	TRBJ1-6	CASSLGASSYNSPLHF	TGTGCCAGCAGCTTGGGAGCGAGCTCCTATAATTCACCCCTCCACTTT
-	TRBV27	TRBD2	TRBJ2-7	CASSFTSGGPTTSYEQYF	TGTGCCAGCAGTTTCACTAGCGGGGGGCCGACTACCTCCTACGAGCAGTACTTC
few	TRBV7-8	-	TRBJ1-4	CASSLGSRSATNEKLFF	TGTGCCAGCAGCTTGGGCAGCCGCTCAGCAACTAATGAAAAACTGTTTTTT
-	TRBV6-5	-	TRBJ2-7	CASSYDPSSYEQYF	TGTGCCAGCAGTTACGACCCTAGCTCCTACGAGCAGTACTTC
-	TRBV2	-	TRBJ1-2	CASREQVGQGGYTF	TGTGCCAGCAGGGAACAGGTGGGCCAAGGGGGCTACACCTTC